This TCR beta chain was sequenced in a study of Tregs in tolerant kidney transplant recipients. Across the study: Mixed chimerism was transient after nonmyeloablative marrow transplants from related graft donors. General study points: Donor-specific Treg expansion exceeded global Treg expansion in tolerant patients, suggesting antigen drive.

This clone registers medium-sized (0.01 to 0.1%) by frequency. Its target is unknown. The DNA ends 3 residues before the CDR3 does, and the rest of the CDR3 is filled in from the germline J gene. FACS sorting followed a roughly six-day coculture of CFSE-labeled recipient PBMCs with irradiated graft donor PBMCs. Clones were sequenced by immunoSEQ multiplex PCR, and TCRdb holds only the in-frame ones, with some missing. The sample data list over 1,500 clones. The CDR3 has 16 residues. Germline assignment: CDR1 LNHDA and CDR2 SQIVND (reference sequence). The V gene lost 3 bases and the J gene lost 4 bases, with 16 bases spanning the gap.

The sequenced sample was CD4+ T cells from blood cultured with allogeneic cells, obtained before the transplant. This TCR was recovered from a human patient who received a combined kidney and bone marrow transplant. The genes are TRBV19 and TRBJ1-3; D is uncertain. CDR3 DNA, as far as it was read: TGTGCCAGTAGTATCTTGAACGTCACTCTCGGAAACACC. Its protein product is CASSILNVTLGNT. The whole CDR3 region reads CASSILNVTLGNTIYF.